The source of this TCR beta chain is a study of beta chain features in type 1 diabetes. Every isolated RNA sample was fully reverse transcribed, so sequencing captured expressed TCRB transcripts. Using immunoSEQ multiplex PCR, the repertoire was profiled, and TCRdb retains in-frame clones only, with some absent. The profile shows about 230,000 clones, around 9.6% of them singletons. This clone has a handful of counts. The clonotype was recovered from a woman between 18 and 30 years old in good health. The source material was naive CD4+ T cells from blood.

CDR3: CSVARDRGNYGYTF. In DNA, the CDR3 is TGCAGCGTTGCCAGGGACAGGGGGAACTATGGCTACACCTTC. The chain combines TRBV29-1 with TRBJ1-2; the match to TRBD1 covers 11 bases. Germline V gene data show CDR1 as SQVTM and CDR2 as ANQGSEA. J lost 2 bases, V lost 4 bases, and 3 bases had no gene match. The CDR3 has 14 amino acids.